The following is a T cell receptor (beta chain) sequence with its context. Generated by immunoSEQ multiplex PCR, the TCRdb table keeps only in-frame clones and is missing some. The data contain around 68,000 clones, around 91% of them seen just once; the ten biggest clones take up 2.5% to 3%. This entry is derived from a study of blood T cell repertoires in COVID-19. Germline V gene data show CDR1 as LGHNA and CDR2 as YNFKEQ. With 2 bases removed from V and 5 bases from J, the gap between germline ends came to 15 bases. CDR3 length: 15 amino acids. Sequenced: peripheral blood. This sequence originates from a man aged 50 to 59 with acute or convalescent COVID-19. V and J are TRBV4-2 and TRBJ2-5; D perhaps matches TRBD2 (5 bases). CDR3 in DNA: TGTGCCAGCAGCCAAAGAGAACCGGGGTTGGAGACCCAGTACTTC. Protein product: CASSQREPGLETQYF.